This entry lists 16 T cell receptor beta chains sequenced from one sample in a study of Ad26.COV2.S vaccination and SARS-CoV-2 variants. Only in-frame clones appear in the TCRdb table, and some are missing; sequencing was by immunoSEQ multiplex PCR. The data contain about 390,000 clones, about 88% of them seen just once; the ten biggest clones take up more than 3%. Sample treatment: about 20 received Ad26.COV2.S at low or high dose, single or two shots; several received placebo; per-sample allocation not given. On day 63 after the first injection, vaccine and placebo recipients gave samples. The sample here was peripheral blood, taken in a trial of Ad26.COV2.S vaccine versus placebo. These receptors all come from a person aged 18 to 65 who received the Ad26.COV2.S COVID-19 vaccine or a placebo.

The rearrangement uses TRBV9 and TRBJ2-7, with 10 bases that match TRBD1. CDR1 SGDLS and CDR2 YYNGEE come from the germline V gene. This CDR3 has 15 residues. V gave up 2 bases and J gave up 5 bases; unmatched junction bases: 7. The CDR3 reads CASSVAGTGVHEQYF. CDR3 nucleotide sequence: TGTGCCAGCAGCGTCGCCGGGACAGGGGTCCACGAGCAGTACTTC.

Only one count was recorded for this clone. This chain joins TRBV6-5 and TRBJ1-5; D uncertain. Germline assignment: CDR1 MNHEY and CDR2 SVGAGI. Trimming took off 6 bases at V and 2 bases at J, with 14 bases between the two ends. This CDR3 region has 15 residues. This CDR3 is CASRTSADRNQPQHF. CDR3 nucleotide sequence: TGTGCCAGCAGAACTTCGGCCGACCGCAATCAGCCCCAGCATTTT.

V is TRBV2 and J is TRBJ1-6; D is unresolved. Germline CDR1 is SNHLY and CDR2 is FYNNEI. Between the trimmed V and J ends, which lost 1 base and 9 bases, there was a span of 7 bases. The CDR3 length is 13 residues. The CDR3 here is CASSEGRGSPLHF. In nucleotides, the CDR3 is TGTGCCAGCAGTGAAGGGAGAGGTTCACCCCTCCACTTT.

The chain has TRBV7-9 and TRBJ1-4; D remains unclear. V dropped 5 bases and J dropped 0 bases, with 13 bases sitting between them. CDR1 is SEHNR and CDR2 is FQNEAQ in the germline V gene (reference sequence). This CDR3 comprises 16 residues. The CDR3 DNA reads TGTGCCAGCAGCCGAGGAAGTGCCCCAACTAATGAAAAACTGTTTTTT. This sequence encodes CASSRGSAPTNEKLFF. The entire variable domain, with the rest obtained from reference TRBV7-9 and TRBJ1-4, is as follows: DTGVSQNPRHKITKRGQNVTFRCDPISEHNRLYWYRQTLGQGPEFLTYFQNEAQLEKSRLLSDRFSAERPKGSFSTLEIQRTEQGDSAMYLCASSRGSAPTNEKLFFGSGTQLSVL.

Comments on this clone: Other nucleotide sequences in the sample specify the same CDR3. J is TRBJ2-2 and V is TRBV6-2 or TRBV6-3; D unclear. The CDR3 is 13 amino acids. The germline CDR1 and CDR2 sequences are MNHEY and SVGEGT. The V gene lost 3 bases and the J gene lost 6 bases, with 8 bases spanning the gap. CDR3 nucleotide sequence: TGTGCCAGCAGTTATGTAGGTGCCGGGGAGCTGTTTTTT. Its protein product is CASSYVGAGELFF.

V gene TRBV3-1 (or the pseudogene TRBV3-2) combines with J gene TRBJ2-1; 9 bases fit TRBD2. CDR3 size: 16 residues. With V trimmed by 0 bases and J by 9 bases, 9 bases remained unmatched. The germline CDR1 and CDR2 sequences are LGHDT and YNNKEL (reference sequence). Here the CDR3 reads CASSQDAAGGPVEQFF. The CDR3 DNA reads TGTGCCAGCAGCCAAGATGCCGCGGGGGGGCCGGTTGAGCAGTTCTTC.

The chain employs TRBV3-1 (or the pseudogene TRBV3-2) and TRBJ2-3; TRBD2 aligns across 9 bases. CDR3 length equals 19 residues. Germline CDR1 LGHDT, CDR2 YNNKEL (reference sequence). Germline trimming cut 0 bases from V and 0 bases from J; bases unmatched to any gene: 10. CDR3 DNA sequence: TGTGCCAGCAGCCAAGAAAGCCTAGCGGGGTATAATAGCACAGATACGCAGTATTTT. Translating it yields CASSQESLAGYNSTDTQYF.

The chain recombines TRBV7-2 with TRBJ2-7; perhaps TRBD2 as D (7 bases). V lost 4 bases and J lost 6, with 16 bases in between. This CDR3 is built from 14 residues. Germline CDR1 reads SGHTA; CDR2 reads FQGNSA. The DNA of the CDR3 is TGTGCCAGCAGCTCCTATGGGGGGGGCTCCGAGCAGTACTTC. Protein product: CASSSYGGGSEQYF.

The CDR3 DNA reads as TGTGCCAGCAGTTCCCTCGCCTCACCCCTCCACTTT. This translates into CASSSLASPLHF. This chain joins TRBV12-3 or TRBV12-4 and TRBJ1-6; D ambiguous. This CDR3 spans 12 amino acids. Deletions cut 4 bases from V and 10 bases from J, with 8 bases between.

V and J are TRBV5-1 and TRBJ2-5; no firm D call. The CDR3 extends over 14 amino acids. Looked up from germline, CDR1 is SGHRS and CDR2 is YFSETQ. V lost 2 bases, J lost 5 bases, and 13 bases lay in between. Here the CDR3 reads CASSFTEPRETQYF. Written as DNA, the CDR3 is TGCGCCAGCAGCTTCACGGAGCCCAGGGAGACCCAGTACTTC. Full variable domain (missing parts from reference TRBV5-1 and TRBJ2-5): KAGVTQTPRYLIKTRGQQVTLSCSPISGHRSVSWYQQTPGQGLQFLFEYFSETQRNKGNFPGRFSGRQFSNSRSEMNVSTLELGDSALYLCASSFTEPRETQYFGPGTRLLVL.

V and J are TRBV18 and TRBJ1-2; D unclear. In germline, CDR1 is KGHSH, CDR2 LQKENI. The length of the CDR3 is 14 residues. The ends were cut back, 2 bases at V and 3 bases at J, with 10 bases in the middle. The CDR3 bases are TGTGCCAGCTCACCAAACGAAAGGGACTATGGCTACACCTTC. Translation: CASSPNERDYGYTF. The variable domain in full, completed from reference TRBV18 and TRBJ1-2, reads NAGVMQNPRHLVRRRGQEARLRCSPMKGHSHVYWYRQLPEEGLKFMVYLQKENIIDESGMPKERFSAEFPKEGPSILRIQQVVRGDSAAYFCASSPNERDYGYTFGSGTRLTVV.

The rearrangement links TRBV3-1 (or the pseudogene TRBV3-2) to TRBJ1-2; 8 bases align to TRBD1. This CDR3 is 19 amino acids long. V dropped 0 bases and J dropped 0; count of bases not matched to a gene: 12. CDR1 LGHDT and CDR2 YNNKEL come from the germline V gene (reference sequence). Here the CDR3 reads CASSQDFWTGLTSNYGYTF. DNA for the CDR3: TGTGCCAGCAGCCAAGATTTTTGGACAGGGCTCACTTCTAACTATGGCTACACCTTC.

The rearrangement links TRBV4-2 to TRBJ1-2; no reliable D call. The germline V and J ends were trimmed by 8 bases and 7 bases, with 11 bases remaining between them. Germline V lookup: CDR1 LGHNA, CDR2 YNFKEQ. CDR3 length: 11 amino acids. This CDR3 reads CASSTNSGYTF. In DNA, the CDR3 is TGTGCCAGCTCCACTAACAGTGGCTACACCTTC.

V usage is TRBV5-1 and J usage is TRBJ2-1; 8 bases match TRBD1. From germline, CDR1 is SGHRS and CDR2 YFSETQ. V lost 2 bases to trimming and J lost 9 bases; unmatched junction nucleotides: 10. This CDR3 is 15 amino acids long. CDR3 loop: CASSFEQGGTSEQFF. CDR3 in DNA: TGCGCCAGCAGCTTCGAACAGGGGGGTACGAGTGAGCAGTTCTTC. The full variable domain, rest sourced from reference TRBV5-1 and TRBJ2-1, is KAGVTQTPRYLIKTRGQQVTLSCSPISGHRSVSWYQQTPGQGLQFLFEYFSETQRNKGNFPGRFSGRQFSNSRSEMNVSTLELGDSALYLCASSFEQGGTSEQFFGPGTRLTVL.

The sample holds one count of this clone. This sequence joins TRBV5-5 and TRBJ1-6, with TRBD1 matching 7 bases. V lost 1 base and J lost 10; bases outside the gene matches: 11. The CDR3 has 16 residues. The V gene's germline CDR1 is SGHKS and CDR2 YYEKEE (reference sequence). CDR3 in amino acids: CASSLFPTTGASPLHF. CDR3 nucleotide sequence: TGTGCCAGCAGCTTGTTTCCCACTACAGGGGCCTCACCCCTCCACTTT.

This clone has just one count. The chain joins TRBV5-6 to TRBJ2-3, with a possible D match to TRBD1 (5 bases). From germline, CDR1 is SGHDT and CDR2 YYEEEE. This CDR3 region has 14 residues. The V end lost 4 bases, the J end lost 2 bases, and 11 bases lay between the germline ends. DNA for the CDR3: TGTGCCAGCAGCACCGACAGACTCACAGATACGCAGTATTTT. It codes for CASSTDRLTDTQYF.